This TCR beta chain was identified in a study of cytomegalovirus exposure and HLA in healthy donors. Study-wide results and caveats: The authors later found most CMV-associated TCR beta chains appeared HLA-restricted. Later analysis associated a missense DCLRE1C variant with TCR beta V- and J-gene trimming.

Trimming removed 9 bases from V and 6 bases from J; junction bases left unmatched: 14. Germline values: CDR1 LNHDA, CDR2 SQIVND (reference sequence). The CDR3 has 15 residues. The PCR used 60 Vbeta and 13 Jbeta primers. Profiling relied on immunoSEQ multiplex PCR, and the TCRdb table lists in-frame clones only, not all of them. The sample carries over 40,000 clones, around 58% recorded once. Concerning this clone itself: Its antigen is currently unknown.

This receptor was obtained from a man aged 55 to 70 in good health and CMV-seropositive. The rearrangement links TRBV19 to TRBJ2-3; 8 bases are shared with TRBD1. Sequencing input: PBMCs. Here the CDR3 DNA reads TGTGCCAGCTCAGGGGGGACCAGGGGGCGGGATACGCAGTATTTT. This codes for CASSGGTRGRDTQYF.